This entry describes one TCR beta chain. No cognate antigen has been identified for it. No base qualities exist here, and no much larger clone lies one base off it. Reading the label with the study, this specimen's time point is: newly diagnosed GD, antithyroid drugs for less than 3 months. For both TCR sequencing and RNA sequencing, RNA was extracted from PBMCs using TRIzol. The diagnosis of Graves' disease was made according to American Thyroid Association guidelines. Patients for the study were recruited at an endocrinology department in Xi'an, China. Each patient gave roughly 8.4 milliliters of peripheral blood, collected in an EDTA anticoagulant tube. Ficoll Paque Plus density gradient separation was used to isolate PBMCs, and no further T cell sorting was performed. An Agilent 2100 Bioanalyzer and agarose gel were used to check RNA quality, while a NanoDrop 2000 measured RNA concentration. This specimen belongs to a study of regulatory T cells in long-lasting Graves disease (dated by TCRdb to 2020 to 2023). Study-wide context: Patients with newly diagnosed Graves' disease had been on antithyroid drugs for under 3 months. A total of about 33 samples underwent TCR sequencing: about 13 from persistent and roughly 20 from newly diagnosed Graves' disease patients. The study took place in China and was registered as a clinical trial. Peripheral blood TCR sequencing and RNA sequencing compared persistent Graves' disease patients with newly diagnosed Graves' disease patients.

Library preparation was by multiplex PCR. TCRdb shows the sequencer as Illumina HiSeq 4000. TCR beta libraries were built with iRepertoire HTBI primers and Arm-PCR amplification of CDR3 regions. PCR products were gel purified before sequencing. The authors' pipeline ran thus. A total of fewer than 65 TRBV and 14 TRBJ segments were identified across samples and were used for gene usage analysis of CDR3 amino acid clonotypes. COPE and FqMerger were used to merge the filtered high-quality paired reads into contigs. Contigs were aligned with BLAST to IMGT TRBV, TRBD and TRBJ reference genes, and CDR3 was defined per IMGT. Clonotypes above 0.1% frequency were classified as highly expanded clones. Shannon entropy served as the measure of repertoire diversity, while the Gini coefficient captured V-J evenness. Clonotypes shared by more than one individual were considered public. TCRdb reworked the public reads: Q25 trimming with fastp, MiXCR clone assembly, productive beta chains retained. A single entry per CDR3 protein holds the most common genes and DNA from its merged rows. TCRdb's processing, not the study's, gives the V and J calls here. The sample table lists around 500,000 distinct CDR3 sequences, 13% of them with a count of one. Together, the top ten hold over 7.5% of the sample.

The germline ends are 18 bases apart after V is trimmed by 5 bases and J by 4 bases. Its CDR3 holds 15 amino acids, cysteine through phenylalanine. The entry retains the CDR3 DNA only, 45 bases that are in frame from base 1. The germline V gene specifies SGHTA as CDR1 and FQGNSA as CDR2. Beyond this particular receptor, the publication reports: The small sample size was acknowledged by the authors as a limitation that may reduce accuracy. Persistent disease showed preferential use of TRBV28, TRBJ1-2 and TRBJ2-5, whereas newly diagnosed disease favored TRBV20-1 and TRBJ2-1. Persistent patients shared more public clonotypes among themselves (more than 2,500) than newly diagnosed patients did (over 900). Peripheral blood alone was examined, since thyroid tissue, which constituted the primary lesion, could not be accessed. Sequencing and analysis were restricted to the TCR beta chain. Compared with newly diagnosed patients, persistent Graves' disease patients had lower TCR Shannon entropy and fewer highly expanded clones, which suggests clonal expansion.

The sample also formed part of further work on T cells in Graves' hyperthyroidism and ophthalmopathy. As the second study states: A patient counted as having stable Graves' hyperthyroidism if no progression to ophthalmopathy occurred over 18 months of follow-up. The hyperthyroidism patients were between 18 and 65 years old and newly diagnosed, with a disease duration of less than 2 months. Any patient with an uncontrolled infection, another autoimmune disease, pregnancy or lactation was excluded. Clinical symptoms, serum thyroxine and TRAb, thyroid ultrasound, and orbital computed tomography formed the basis for the diagnoses. The TCR CDR3 was subjected to a first round of RT-PCR using the HTBI primer set and the Qiagen OneStep RT-PCR kit. Most expanded thyroid clonotypes (frequency above 0.001) were also detected in blood, a finding suggesting that blood repertoires may reflect thyroid immune responses. In cross-validation, a model built on a 13 V-J signature told ophthalmopathy apart from stable hyperthyroidism with 87.88% sensitivity and roughly 81% specificity, and in testing the same model reached 80%/75%. In validation, progression to ophthalmopathy was predicted by the model with 70.59% sensitivity and just over 72% specificity, a median of approximately 7.1 months before onset. TCR V-J signatures able to tell the groups apart were searched for in a discovery cohort of 100 or so patients, of whom approximately 40 had Graves' ophthalmopathy and under 65 had stable Graves' hyperthyroidism. Prospective prediction of ophthalmopathy was tested in an independent validation cohort of fewer than 20 hyperthyroidism patients and roughly 16 patients who later progressed to ophthalmopathy. For training and testing, the roughly 93 patients in the discovery cohort were randomly divided in a 7:3 ratio. In addition, the study compared T-cell repertoires in thyroid tissue and in blood from six Graves' hyperthyroidism patients. After sampling, hyperthyroidism patients received methimazole starting at 30 mg daily, and ophthalmopathy patients received high-dose intravenous methylprednisolone. Libraries were constructed in a second round of multiplex PCR, after which size selection and purification were carried out. Paired-end sequencing of the libraries was performed with 100 bp reads on an Illumina HiSeq2000. SOAPnuke was used to process the raw data, throwing out any read that contained adapters or uncalled bases, had a mean Phred below 15, or lacked an exact constant-primer or identifier match. COPE v1.2.5 was used to merge high-quality paired reads, and clonotypes were defined as unique nucleotide sequences. MiTCR v1.1 was used to align clonotypes to the IMGT TRBV, TRBD and TRBJ reference segments. The analysis was restricted to V-J combinations with a frequency above 0.0001, which together covered around 99% of the repertoires. The TCS score was defined as the ratio of F50 (clonal expansion) to E x V (chaos), calculated using BLOSUM62-based TCRdist between CDR3 peptides within each V-J. Welch's t-statistics and random forest reduced 450 to 600 V-J features to roughly 13, which were used in a naive Bayes classifier (R e1071). No statistical method was used to fix the sample size in advance, and group allocation was not hidden from the investigators. The paper describes TCR Vbeta CDR3 sequencing of about 140 peripheral blood samples, made up of about 40 ophthalmopathy patients, 70 to 75 hyperthyroidism patients and roughly 17 progressor patients.

The source material was peripheral blood mononuclear cells (PBMCs), sampled at new diagnosis, from a patient treated with antithyroid drugs. The chain joins TRBV7-2 to TRBJ2-7; the D gene is possibly TRBD2, with 6 bases matching. The clonotype originates from a man younger than 40 with Graves disease. Donor details come from another sample of the same person, matched by shared clones. The nucleotides read TGTGCCAGCAGCAACCGGAGGGCCCCCACATACGAGCAGTACTTC. This translates into CASSNRRAPTYEQYF.